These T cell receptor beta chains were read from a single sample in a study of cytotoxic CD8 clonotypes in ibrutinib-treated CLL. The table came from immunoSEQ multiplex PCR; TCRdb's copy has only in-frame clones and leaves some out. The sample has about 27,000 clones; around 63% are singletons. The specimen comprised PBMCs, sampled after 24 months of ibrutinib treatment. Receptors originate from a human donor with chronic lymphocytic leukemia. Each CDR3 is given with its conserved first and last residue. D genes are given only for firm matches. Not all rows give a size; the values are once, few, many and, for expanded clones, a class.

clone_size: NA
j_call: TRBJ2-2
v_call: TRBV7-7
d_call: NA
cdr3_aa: CASSKTKTGELFF
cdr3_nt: TGTGCTAGCAGCAAAACAAAGACCGGGGAGCTGTTTTTT

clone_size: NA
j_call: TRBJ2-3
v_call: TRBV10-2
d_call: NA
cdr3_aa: CASTTGEITDTQYF
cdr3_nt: TGCGCCAGCACTACGGGGGAGATCACAGATACGCAGTATTTT

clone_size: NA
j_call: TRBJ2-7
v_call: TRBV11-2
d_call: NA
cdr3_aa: CASSWGAGAYEQYF
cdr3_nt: TGTGCCAGCAGCTGGGGGGCGGGCGCCTACGAGCAGTACTTC

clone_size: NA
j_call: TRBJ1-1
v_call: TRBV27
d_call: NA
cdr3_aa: CASTFTGANTEAFF
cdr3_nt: TGTGCCAGCACCTTTACAGGAGCGAACACTGAAGCTTTCTTT

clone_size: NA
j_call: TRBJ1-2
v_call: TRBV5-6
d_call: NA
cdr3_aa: CASSRSWSGYTF
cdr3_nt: TGTGCCAGCAGCCGGAGCTGGTCTGGCTACACCTTC

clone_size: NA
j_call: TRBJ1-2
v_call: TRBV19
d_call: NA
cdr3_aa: CASSTTGQAYGYTF
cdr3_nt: TGTGCCAGTAGTACAACGGGACAAGCCTATGGCTACACCTTC

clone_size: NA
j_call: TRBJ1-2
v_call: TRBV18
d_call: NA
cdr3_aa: CASSIQGGLDGYTF
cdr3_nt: TGTGCCAGCTCAATTCAGGGAGGGCTGGATGGCTACACCTTC

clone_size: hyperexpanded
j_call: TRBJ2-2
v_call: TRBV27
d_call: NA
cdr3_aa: CASSLLWGVTGELFF
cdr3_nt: TGTGCCAGCAGTTTATTATGGGGGGTCACCGGGGAGCTGTTTTTT

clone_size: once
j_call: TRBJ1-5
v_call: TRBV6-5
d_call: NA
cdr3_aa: CASSYSLQGNQPQHF
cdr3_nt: TGTGCCAGCAGTTACTCTCTCCAAGGGAATCAGCCCCAGCATTTT

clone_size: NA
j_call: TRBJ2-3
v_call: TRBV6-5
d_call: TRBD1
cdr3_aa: CASSRTGTAGTQYF
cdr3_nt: TGTGCCAGCAGTCGGACAGGGACGGCTGGTACGCAGTATTTT

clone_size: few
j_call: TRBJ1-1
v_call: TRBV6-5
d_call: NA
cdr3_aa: CASSYSGVPEAFF
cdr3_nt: TGTGCCAGCAGTTACTCTGGGGTTCCTGAAGCTTTCTTT

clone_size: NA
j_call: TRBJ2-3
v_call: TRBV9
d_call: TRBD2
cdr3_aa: CASSSGGTTDTQYF
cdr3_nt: TGTGCCAGCTCTAGCGGGGGGACGACAGATACGCAGTATTTT

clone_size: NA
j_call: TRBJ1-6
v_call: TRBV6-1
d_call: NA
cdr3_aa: CASSEGTNTPLHF
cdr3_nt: TGTGCCAGCAGTGAAGGGACTAATACACCCCTCCACTTT

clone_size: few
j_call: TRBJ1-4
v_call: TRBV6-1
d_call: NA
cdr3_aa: CASSENREREKLFF
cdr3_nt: TGTGCCAGCAGTGAAAACAGGGAGAGGGAAAAACTGTTTTTT

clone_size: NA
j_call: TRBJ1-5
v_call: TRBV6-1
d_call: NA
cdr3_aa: CASSDLGQPQHF
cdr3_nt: TGTGCCAGCAGTGATTTAGGGCAGCCCCAGCATTTT

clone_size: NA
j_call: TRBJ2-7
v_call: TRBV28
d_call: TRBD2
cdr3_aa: CASRLDGGNEQYF
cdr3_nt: TGTGCCAGCAGGTTGGACGGGGGGAACGAGCAGTACTTC

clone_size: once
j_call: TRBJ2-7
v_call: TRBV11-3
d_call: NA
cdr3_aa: CASSPLQRVGYEQYF
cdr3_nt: TGTGCCAGCAGCCCTTTGCAGCGGGTGGGCTACGAGCAGTACTTC

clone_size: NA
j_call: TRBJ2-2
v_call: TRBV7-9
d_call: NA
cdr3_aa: CASSLELGQATGELFF
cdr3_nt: TGTGCCAGCAGCTTAGAGTTAGGTCAGGCGACCGGGGAGCTGTTTTTT

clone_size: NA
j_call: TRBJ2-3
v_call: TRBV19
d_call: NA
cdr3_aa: CASSIHSLGTDTQYF
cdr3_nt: TGTGCCAGTAGTATCCATTCATTAGGCACAGATACGCAGTATTTT

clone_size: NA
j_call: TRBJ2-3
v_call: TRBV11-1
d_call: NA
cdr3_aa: CASSQETDTQYF
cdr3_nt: TGTGCCAGCAGCCAAGAAACAGATACGCAGTATTTT

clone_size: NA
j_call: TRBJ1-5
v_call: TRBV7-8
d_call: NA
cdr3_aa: CASSPHRDQPQHF
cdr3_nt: TGTGCCAGCAGCCCCCACAGGGATCAGCCCCAGCATTTT

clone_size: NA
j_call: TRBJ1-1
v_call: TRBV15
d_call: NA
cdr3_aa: CATSRVGSRGTEAFF
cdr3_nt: TGTGCCACCAGCAGAGTAGGTTCACGGGGCACTGAAGCTTTCTTT

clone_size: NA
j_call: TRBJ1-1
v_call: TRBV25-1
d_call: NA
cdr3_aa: CASEGRTEAFF
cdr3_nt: TGTGCCAGCGAGGGGAGGACTGAAGCTTTCTTT

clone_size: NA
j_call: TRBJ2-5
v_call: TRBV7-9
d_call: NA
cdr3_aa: CASSYGTGRETQYF
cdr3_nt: TGTGCCAGCAGCTACGGGACGGGCCGGGAGACCCAGTACTTC

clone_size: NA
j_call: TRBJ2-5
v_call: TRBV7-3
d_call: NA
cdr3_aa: CASSHGLGRETQYF
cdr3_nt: TGTGCCAGCAGCCACGGACTGGGGCGGGAGACCCAGTACTTC

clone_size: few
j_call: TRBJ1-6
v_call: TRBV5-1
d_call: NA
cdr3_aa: CASSLDRARGSPLHF
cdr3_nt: TGCGCCAGCAGCTTGGACAGGGCCCGGGGTTCACCCCTCCACTTT

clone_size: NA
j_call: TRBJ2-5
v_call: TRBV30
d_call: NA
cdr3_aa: CAWRGQRFQETQYF
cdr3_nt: TGTGCCTGGAGGGGACAAAGGTTCCAAGAGACCCAGTACTTC

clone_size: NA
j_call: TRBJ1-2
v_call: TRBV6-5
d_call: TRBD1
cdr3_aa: CASSPTGKDGYTF
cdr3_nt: TGTGCCAGCAGTCCGACAGGGAAGGATGGCTACACCTTC

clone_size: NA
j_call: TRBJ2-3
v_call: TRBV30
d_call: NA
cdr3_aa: CAWRRGYRSTDTQYF
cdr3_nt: TGTGCCTGGAGACGAGGGTATCGGAGCACAGATACGCAGTATTTT

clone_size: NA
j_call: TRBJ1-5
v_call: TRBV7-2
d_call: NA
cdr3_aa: CASSLGPVGQPQHF
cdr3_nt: TGTGCCAGCAGCTTAGGGCCGGTAGGCCAGCCCCAGCATTTT

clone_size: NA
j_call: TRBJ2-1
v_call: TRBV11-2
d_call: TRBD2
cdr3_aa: CASSFAQRGAEQFF
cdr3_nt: TGTGCCAGCAGCTTCGCCCAGCGGGGCGCAGAGCAGTTCTTC

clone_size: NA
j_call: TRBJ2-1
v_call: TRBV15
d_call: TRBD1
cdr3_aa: CATTTGDSYNEQFF
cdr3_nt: TGTGCCACCACAACAGGGGACTCCTACAATGAGCAGTTCTTC